This T cell receptor (beta chain) came from a study of metastatic and nonmetastatic thyroid tumors (TCRdb year 2020). For the study in its entirety: For patients with malignant and with benign thyroid disease, the researchers compared repertoires between peripheral blood samples and tumor or nodule tissue samples.

No treatment had been received by any patient before thyroid surgery. Using T-cell receptor beta sequencing, the study looked back at clinical samples from patients collected from about 2011 to 2018. Relative to germline, V is missing 2 bases and J is missing 8 bases, with 8 bases of the junction outside any gene match. Its CDR3 holds 14 amino acids, cysteine through phenylalanine. Of the read, only the CDR3 DNA is kept; its 42 bases are in frame from base 1. Looking up the germline V gene (reference sequence) yields CDR1 GTSNPN and CDR2 SVGIG. To prepare the library, PCR was applied. Reads for this sample came from an Illumina HiSeq 4000. High-throughput sequencing was used to profile the TCR beta-chain CDR3 region of each patient. The authors processed their data as follows. A classifier to discriminate distant-metastatic papillary thyroid cancer patients was built from CDR3 differences across clinicopathological groups. To measure repertoire diversity the researchers used the Shannon index, while the Morisita-Horn index served to gauge how similar the tumor and blood repertoires were. Using fastp trimming at Q25 and MiXCR clonotype assembly, TCRdb reanalyzed the public sequencing data and kept in-frame beta chains. The V and J calls come from TCRdb's annotation, not from the publication. The sample table shows 45,000 to 50,000 clones, and around 25% are seen once. Together, the top ten hold about 3.3% of the sample.

The paper as a whole reports these results and caveats: TCR beta diversity was reported as significantly higher in malignant tumors than in benign nodules, in both blood and tumor samples.

This clone counts as medium-sized (0.01 to 0.1%). Its specific antigen is unknown. No base-level quality is on record; no much larger clone is a single base apart. Here the chain combines TRBV30 and TRBJ1-4; 7 of the junction bases match TRBD1. Sequencing was performed on blood. The clonotype originates from a male donor with papillary thyroid cancer or a benign thyroid nodule (not recorded which). Some clones in this sample may be carry-over from other donors' samples. CDR3 loop: CAWSLGTVAEKLFF. The sequenced DNA: TGTGCCTGGAGTTTAGGGACAGTGGCAGAAAAACTGTTTTTT.